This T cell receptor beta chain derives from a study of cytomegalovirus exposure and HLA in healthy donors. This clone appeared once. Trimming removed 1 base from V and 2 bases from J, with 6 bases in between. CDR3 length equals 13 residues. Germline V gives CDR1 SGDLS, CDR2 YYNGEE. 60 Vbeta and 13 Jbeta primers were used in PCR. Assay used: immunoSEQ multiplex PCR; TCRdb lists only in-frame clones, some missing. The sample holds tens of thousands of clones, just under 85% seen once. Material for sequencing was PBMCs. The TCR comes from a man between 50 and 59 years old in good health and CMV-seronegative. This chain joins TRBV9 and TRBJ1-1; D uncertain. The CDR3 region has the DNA TGTGCCAGCAGCGTAACAGTTAACACTGAAGCTTTCTTT. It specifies CASSVTVNTEAFF.